Listed below are T cell receptor beta chains from one sample, sequenced in a study of cytomegalovirus exposure and HLA in healthy donors. Clones were sequenced by immunoSEQ multiplex PCR, and TCRdb holds only the in-frame ones, with some missing. The sample holds 110,000 to 150,000 clones. The sample consisted of PBMCs. The receptors were gathered from a male donor in good health and CMV-seronegative. Each CDR3 is given with its conserved first and last residue. Each record gives: CDR3 protein, CDR3 DNA, V gene, J gene, D gene. D genes are given only for firm matches.

CDR3 protein: CASSSLQGYTGELFF; CDR3 DNA: TGTGCCAGCTCATCATTACAGGGATACACCGGGGAGCTGTTTTTT; V gene: TRBV18; J gene: TRBJ2-2; D gene: -
CDR3 protein: CAGTVVSGNTIYF; CDR3 DNA: TGTGCCGGGACAGTGGTCTCTGGAAACACCATATATTTT; V gene: TRBV30; J gene: TRBJ1-3; D gene: TRBD1
CDR3 protein: CASSPEDDGEQFF; CDR3 DNA: TGTGCCAGCAGCCCGGAGGATGATGGTGAGCAGTTCTTC; V gene: TRBV9; J gene: TRBJ2-1; D gene: -
CDR3 protein: CASSYSTGVPDTQYF; CDR3 DNA: TGTGCCAGCAGTTACTCGACAGGGGTCCCAGATACGCAGTATTTT; V gene: TRBV6-5; J gene: TRBJ2-3; D gene: TRBD1
CDR3 protein: CASSPPQGWANYGYTF; CDR3 DNA: TGTGCCAGCTCACCCCCTCAGGGGTGGGCTAACTATGGCTACACCTTC; V gene: TRBV18; J gene: TRBJ1-2; D gene: -
CDR3 protein: CASNGNETSGTYNEQFF; CDR3 DNA: TGTGCCAGTAACGGGAACGAGACTAGCGGGACCTACAATGAGCAGTTCTTC; V gene: TRBV19; J gene: TRBJ2-1; D gene: TRBD2
CDR3 protein: CASSPGQGTYEQYF; CDR3 DNA: TGTGCCAGTAGTCCGGGACAGGGGACCTACGAGCAGTACTTC; V gene: TRBV19; J gene: TRBJ2-7; D gene: TRBD1
CDR3 protein: CASSSRGGTEAFF; CDR3 DNA: TGTGCCAGCAGCTCTCGGGGGGGAACTGAAGCTTTCTTT; V gene: TRBV9; J gene: TRBJ1-1; D gene: -
CDR3 protein: CASRPDTYEQYF; CDR3 DNA: TGTGCCAGCAGGCCTGACACCTACGAGCAGTACTTC; V gene: TRBV2; J gene: TRBJ2-7; D gene: -
CDR3 protein: CASSQLAGDSNEQFF; CDR3 DNA: TGTGCCAGCAGCCAACTAGCGGGAGATAGCAATGAGCAGTTCTTC; V gene: TRBV11-3; J gene: TRBJ2-1; D gene: TRBD2
CDR3 protein: CASSIGGTDTQYF; CDR3 DNA: TGTGCCAGCAGTATCGGGGGCACAGATACGCAGTATTTT; V gene: TRBV6-5; J gene: TRBJ2-3; D gene: -
CDR3 protein: CASSFDGNYGYTF; CDR3 DNA: TGTGCCAGCAGTTTCGACGGGAACTATGGCTACACCTTC; V gene: TRBV27; J gene: TRBJ1-2; D gene: -
CDR3 protein: CASSSSVGSPLHF; CDR3 DNA: TGTGCCAGCAGTTCCTCAGTCGGTTCACCCCTCCACTTT; V gene: TRBV6-5; J gene: TRBJ1-6; D gene: -
CDR3 protein: CASRPNRNNQPQHF; CDR3 DNA: TGTGCCAGCAGACCGAACAGGAACAATCAGCCCCAGCATTTT; V gene: TRBV6-5; J gene: TRBJ1-5; D gene: -
CDR3 protein: CASREGGAGEKLFF; CDR3 DNA: TGTGCCAGCAGGGAAGGCGGGGCGGGCGAAAAACTGTTTTTT; V gene: TRBV28; J gene: TRBJ1-4; D gene: -
CDR3 protein: CASSTRGQGMGPQHF; CDR3 DNA: TGTGCCAGTAGTACGCGCGGACAGGGTATGGGACCCCAGCATTTT; V gene: TRBV19; J gene: TRBJ1-5; D gene: TRBD1
CDR3 protein: CASRPRTGVYGYTF; CDR3 DNA: TGTGCCAGCAGGCCGAGGACGGGGGTATATGGCTACACCTTC; V gene: TRBV27; J gene: TRBJ1-2; D gene: -
CDR3 protein: CASSWGGAPGNEQYF; CDR3 DNA: TGTGCCAGCAGTTGGGGAGGGGCCCCTGGGAACGAGCAGTACTTC; V gene: TRBV27; J gene: TRBJ2-7; D gene: TRBD2
CDR3 protein: CASSLTDNEQFF; CDR3 DNA: TGCGCCAGCAGTCTCACGGACAATGAGCAGTTCTTC; V gene: TRBV10-1; J gene: TRBJ2-1; D gene: -
CDR3 protein: CASSFVARLETQYF; CDR3 DNA: TGTGCCAGCAGCTTCGTGGCCAGGTTGGAGACCCAGTACTTC; V gene: TRBV7-9; J gene: TRBJ2-5; D gene: -
CDR3 protein: CAWTIGLAGVVEQYF; CDR3 DNA: TGTGCCTGGACCATCGGACTAGCGGGAGTTGTTGAGCAGTACTTC; V gene: TRBV30; J gene: TRBJ2-7; D gene: TRBD2
CDR3 protein: CASSGDRGPYYGYTF; CDR3 DNA: TGTGCCAGCAGCGGCGACAGGGGGCCCTACTATGGCTACACCTTC; V gene: TRBV13; J gene: TRBJ1-2; D gene: TRBD1
CDR3 protein: CASSGGQGGNQPQHF; CDR3 DNA: TGTGCCAGCAGCGGGGGACAGGGTGGCAATCAGCCCCAGCATTTT; V gene: TRBV9; J gene: TRBJ1-5; D gene: TRBD1
CDR3 protein: CASSPNGREVGRDTEAFF; CDR3 DNA: TGTGCCAGCTCCCCCAACGGCAGGGAGGTAGGGAGGGACACTGAAGCTTTCTTT; V gene: TRBV18; J gene: TRBJ1-1; D gene: -
CDR3 protein: CASSESPPGMNTEAFF; CDR3 DNA: TGTGCCAGCAGCGAATCTCCGCCAGGGATGAACACTGAAGCTTTCTTT; V gene: TRBV4-2; J gene: TRBJ1-1; D gene: -
CDR3 protein: CAWSRGQRVGTQYF; CDR3 DNA: TGTGCCTGGAGTAGGGGACAGCGGGTTGGGACCCAGTACTTC; V gene: TRBV30; J gene: TRBJ2-5; D gene: -
CDR3 protein: CATSRDQGSVNHNEQFF; CDR3 DNA: TGTGCCACCAGCAGAGATCAGGGCAGCGTAAATCACAATGAGCAGTTCTTC; V gene: TRBV15; J gene: TRBJ2-1; D gene: -
CDR3 protein: CASSFLAGGYEQFF; CDR3 DNA: TGTGCCAGCAGTTTTCTAGCGGGAGGGTATGAGCAGTTCTTC; V gene: TRBV6-1; J gene: TRBJ2-1; D gene: TRBD2
CDR3 protein: CAWTPLGDSFNYGYTF; CDR3 DNA: TGTGCCTGGACCCCACTGGGAGATTCTTTTAACTATGGCTACACCTTC; V gene: TRBV30; J gene: TRBJ1-2; D gene: -
CDR3 protein: CASSDRGHSPLHF; CDR3 DNA: TGTGCCAGCAGCGACAGGGGGCATTCACCCCTCCACTTT; V gene: TRBV7-9; J gene: TRBJ1-6; D gene: TRBD1
CDR3 protein: CASSPRGAGGARSYEQYF; CDR3 DNA: TGTGCCAGCTCACCCCGGGGGGCAGGGGGCGCGAGGTCCTACGAGCAGTACTTC; V gene: TRBV18; J gene: TRBJ2-7; D gene: -
CDR3 protein: CASSRDRGQYEQYF; CDR3 DNA: TGTGCCAGCAGCCGAGACAGGGGGCAATACGAGCAGTACTTC; V gene: TRBV9; J gene: TRBJ2-7; D gene: TRBD1
CDR3 protein: CASREQGQVYGYTF; CDR3 DNA: TGTGCCAGTAGAGAACAGGGGCAGGTATATGGCTACACCTTC; V gene: TRBV19; J gene: TRBJ1-2; D gene: TRBD1
CDR3 protein: CASSIGAGGPVYEQYF; CDR3 DNA: TGTGCCAGTAGTATAGGTGCGGGAGGACCAGTCTACGAGCAGTACTTC; V gene: TRBV19; J gene: TRBJ2-7; D gene: TRBD2
CDR3 protein: CASSTGTGGGGELFF; CDR3 DNA: TGTGCCAGCAGTACCGGGACAGGGGGCGGCGGGGAGCTGTTTTTT; V gene: TRBV6-4; J gene: TRBJ2-2; D gene: TRBD1
CDR3 protein: CASSLGGQGLEKLFF; CDR3 DNA: TGTGCCAGCAGCTTGGGGGGACAGGGTCTGGAAAAACTGTTTTTT; V gene: TRBV5-6; J gene: TRBJ1-4; D gene: TRBD1
CDR3 protein: CASSSRPWALRQGAHEQYF; CDR3 DNA: TGTGCCAGCAGCTCGAGACCGTGGGCCCTTCGACAGGGGGCCCACGAGCAGTACTTC; V gene: TRBV5-4; J gene: TRBJ2-7; D gene: TRBD1
CDR3 protein: CSVKGQGGYEQYF; CDR3 DNA: TGCAGCGTGAAAGGACAGGGAGGCTACGAGCAGTACTTC; V gene: TRBV29-1; J gene: TRBJ2-7; D gene: TRBD1
CDR3 protein: CASRRTTGTGGNSPLHF; CDR3 DNA: TGTGCCAGCAGAAGAACCACCGGGACAGGGGGCAATTCACCCCTCCACTTT; V gene: TRBV2; J gene: TRBJ1-6; D gene: TRBD1
CDR3 protein: CATSSWTSGSTDTQYF; CDR3 DNA: TGTGCCACCAGCAGCTGGACTAGCGGGTCCACAGATACGCAGTATTTT; V gene: TRBV15; J gene: TRBJ2-3; D gene: TRBD2
CDR3 protein: CASSVRPSSYEQYF; CDR3 DNA: TGTGCCAGCAGCGTACGGCCTAGCTCCTACGAGCAGTACTTC; V gene: TRBV21-1; J gene: TRBJ2-7; D gene: -
CDR3 protein: CASSQDQYWDRGGLSTEAFF; CDR3 DNA: TGTGCCAGCAGCCAAGATCAGTATTGGGACAGGGGAGGGCTGAGCACTGAAGCTTTCTTT; V gene: TRBV4-2; J gene: TRBJ1-1; D gene: TRBD1
CDR3 protein: CASSVLKTGDEAFF; CDR3 DNA: TGTGCCAGCAGCGTACTCAAAACAGGGGATGAAGCTTTCTTT; V gene: TRBV9; J gene: TRBJ1-1; D gene: TRBD1
CDR3 protein: CAWSVQGSRGAWEKLFF; CDR3 DNA: TGTGCCTGGAGTGTCCAAGGGAGTCGGGGGGCCTGGGAAAAACTGTTTTTT; V gene: TRBV30; J gene: TRBJ1-4; D gene: -
CDR3 protein: CASGLGYSDGEAFF; CDR3 DNA: TGTGCCAGCGGGTTAGGATATTCTGACGGGGAAGCTTTCTTT; V gene: TRBV9; J gene: TRBJ1-1; D gene: -
CDR3 protein: CASSSPPGQKAFF; CDR3 DNA: TGTGCCAGCAGTTCTCCTCCTGGACAGAAAGCTTTCTTT; V gene: TRBV6-5; J gene: TRBJ1-1; D gene: -
CDR3 protein: CASSPLPPIKAGGLDTQYF; CDR3 DNA: TGTGCCAGCTCACCCCTCCCCCCCATTAAGGCGGGAGGTCTCGATACGCAGTATTTT; V gene: TRBV18; J gene: TRBJ2-3; D gene: TRBD2
CDR3 protein: CASSAIQGAGEKLFF; CDR3 DNA: TGCGCCAGCAGCGCAATACAGGGGGCGGGTGAAAAACTGTTTTTT; V gene: TRBV5-1; J gene: TRBJ1-4; D gene: TRBD1
CDR3 protein: CASSQEGRGTPEAFF; CDR3 DNA: TGCGCCAGCAGCCAAGAAGGCAGGGGCACCCCTGAAGCTTTCTTT; V gene: TRBV4-3; J gene: TRBJ1-1; D gene: -
CDR3 protein: CASSLGGRARNEQFF; CDR3 DNA: TGTGCCAGCAGCTTAGGTGGGAGGGCCCGGAATGAGCAGTTCTTC; V gene: TRBV11-2; J gene: TRBJ2-1; D gene: TRBD2
CDR3 protein: CASSSGGLSTDTQYF; CDR3 DNA: TGTGCCAGCAGTTCAGGGGGGTTAAGCACAGATACGCAGTATTTT; V gene: TRBV28; J gene: TRBJ2-3; D gene: -
CDR3 protein: CASSTRGQSLSGGTEAFF; CDR3 DNA: TGTGCCAGCAGCACCCGTGGACAGTCTTTATCGGGGGGCACTGAAGCTTTCTTT; V gene: TRBV9; J gene: TRBJ1-1; D gene: -
CDR3 protein: CASSLALGAGVDEQYF; CDR3 DNA: TGTGCCAGCAGCTTAGCGCTAGGCGCGGGAGTCGACGAGCAGTACTTC; V gene: TRBV7-8; J gene: TRBJ2-7; D gene: TRBD2
CDR3 protein: CASSPGQGKYYGYTF; CDR3 DNA: TGTGCCAGCAGCCCTGGACAGGGGAAATACTATGGCTACACCTTC; V gene: TRBV5-8; J gene: TRBJ1-2; D gene: TRBD1
CDR3 protein: CASSFWSRGTGVDQPQHF; CDR3 DNA: TGTGCCAGCAGTTTTTGGTCTAGAGGGACAGGGGTTGATCAGCCCCAGCATTTT; V gene: TRBV28; J gene: TRBJ1-5; D gene: TRBD1
CDR3 protein: CASSQVEGTLNSPLHF; CDR3 DNA: TGTGCCAGCAGCCAAGTGGAGGGGACTTTGAATTCACCCCTCCACTTT; V gene: TRBV4-2; J gene: TRBJ1-6; D gene: -
CDR3 protein: CASRSPVEGKTIGDYEQYF; CDR3 DNA: TGTGCCAGCAGGTCACCAGTTGAGGGAAAGACTATTGGTGACTACGAGCAGTACTTC; V gene: TRBV11-2; J gene: TRBJ2-7; D gene: -
CDR3 protein: CACYQRGDRANYGYTF; CDR3 DNA: TGTGCCTGCTATCAAAGGGGGGACAGGGCCAACTATGGCTACACCTTC; V gene: TRBV30; J gene: TRBJ1-2; D gene: TRBD1
CDR3 protein: CASSPLRGRGMETQYF; CDR3 DNA: TGTGCCAGCTCACCACTACGCGGGAGAGGGATGGAGACCCAGTACTTC; V gene: TRBV18; J gene: TRBJ2-5; D gene: TRBD2